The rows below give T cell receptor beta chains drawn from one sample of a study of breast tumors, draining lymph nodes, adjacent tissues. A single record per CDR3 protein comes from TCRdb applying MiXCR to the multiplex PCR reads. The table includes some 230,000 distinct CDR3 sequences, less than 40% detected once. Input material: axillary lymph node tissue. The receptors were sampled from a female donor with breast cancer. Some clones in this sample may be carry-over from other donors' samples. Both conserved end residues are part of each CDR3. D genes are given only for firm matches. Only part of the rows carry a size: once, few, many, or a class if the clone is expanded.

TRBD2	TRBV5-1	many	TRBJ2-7	CASALAGHEQYF	TGCGCCAGCGCTTTAGCGGGACACGAGCAGTACTTC
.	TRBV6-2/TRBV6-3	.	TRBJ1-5	CASSYLNSNQPQHF	TGTGCCAGCAGTTACTTGAATAGCAATCAGCCCCAGCATTTT
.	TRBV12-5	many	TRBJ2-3	CASGPPGEPDTQYF	TGTGCTAGTGGCCCTCCAGGGGAGCCAGATACGCAGTATTTT
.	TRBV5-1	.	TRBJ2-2	CASSHLYTGELFF	TGTGCCAGCAGCCACCTCTACACCGGGGAGCTGTTTTTT
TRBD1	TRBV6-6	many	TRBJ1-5	CASSYFRTGDNQPQHF	TGTGCCAGCAGTTACTTTAGGACAGGGGACAATCAGCCCCAGCATTTT
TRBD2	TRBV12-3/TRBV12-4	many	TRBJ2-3	CASWTSGRGTDTQYF	TGTGCCAGCTGGACTAGCGGGAGGGGAACAGATACGCAGTATTTT
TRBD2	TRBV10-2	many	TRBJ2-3	CARWTSGIRSTDTQYF	TGCGCCAGATGGACTAGCGGGATTAGGAGCACAGATACGCAGTATTTT
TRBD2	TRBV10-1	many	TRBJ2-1	CATWTSGRSYNEQFF	TGCGCCACATGGACTAGCGGGAGGAGCTACAATGAGCAGTTCTTC
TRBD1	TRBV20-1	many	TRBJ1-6	CSAQGAYSYNSPLHF	TGCAGTGCACAGGGGGCGTACAGCTATAATTCACCCCTCCACTTT
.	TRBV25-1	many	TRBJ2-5	CASSPQGGGKETQYF	TGTGCCAGCAGTCCCCAAGGGGGAGGCAAGGAGACCCAGTACTTC
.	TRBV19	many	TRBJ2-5	CASSMETAAGETQYF	TGTGCCAGTAGTATGGAGACGGCCGCTGGGGAGACCCAGTACTTC
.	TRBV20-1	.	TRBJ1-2	CSASALGGGYTF	TGCAGTGCTAGTGCCCTGGGGGGTGGCTACACCTTC
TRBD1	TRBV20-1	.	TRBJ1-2	CSASDRGNYGYTF	TGCAGTGCTTCGGACAGGGGAAACTATGGCTACACCTTC
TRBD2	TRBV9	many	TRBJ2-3	CASSVLRGGWRDTQYF	TGTGCCAGCAGCGTACTTCGCGGGGGGTGGAGAGATACGCAGTATTTT
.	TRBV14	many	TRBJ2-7	CASSRGVSSSYEQYF	TGTGCCAGCAGCCGTGGGGTCTCCAGCTCCTACGAGCAGTACTTC
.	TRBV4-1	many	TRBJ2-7	CASSQMSASSYEQYF	TGCGCCAGCAGCCAAATGAGCGCCAGCTCCTACGAGCAGTACTTC
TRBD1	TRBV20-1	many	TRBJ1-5	CSALTGTQPQHF	TGCAGTGCCTTGACAGGGACTCAGCCCCAGCATTTT
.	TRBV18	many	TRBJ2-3	CASSPRYPSTDTQYF	TGTGCCAGCTCACCACGGTATCCTAGCACAGATACGCAGTATTTT
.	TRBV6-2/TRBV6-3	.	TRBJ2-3	CASSYSRVPGSDTQYF	TGTGCCAGCAGTTACTCTCGAGTTCCGGGCTCAGATACGCAGTATTTT
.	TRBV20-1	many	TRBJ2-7	CSARGGWVGEQYF	TGCAGTGCCAGAGGGGGGTGGGTGGGCGAGCAGTACTTC
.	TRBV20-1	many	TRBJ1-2	CSAREDGKYYGYTF	TGCAGTGCTAGAGAGGACGGGAAATACTATGGCTACACCTTC
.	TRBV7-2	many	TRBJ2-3	CASSPGTGLNTQYF	TGTGCCAGCAGCCCGGGGACTGGCTTAAATACGCAGTATTTT
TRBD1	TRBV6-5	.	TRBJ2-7	CASSHSRTGREQYF	TGTGCCAGCAGTCACTCGAGGACAGGGCGCGAGCAGTACTTC
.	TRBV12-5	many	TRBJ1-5	CASGPGGPYQPQHF	TGTGCTAGTGGTCCAGGAGGGCCCTATCAGCCCCAGCATTTT
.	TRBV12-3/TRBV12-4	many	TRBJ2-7	CASSFVQAYEQYF	TGTGCCAGCAGTTTTGTACAGGCCTACGAGCAGTACTTC
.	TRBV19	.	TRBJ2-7	CASSLQQGREQYF	TGTGCCAGCAGTCTACAACAGGGGAGGGAGCAGTACTTC